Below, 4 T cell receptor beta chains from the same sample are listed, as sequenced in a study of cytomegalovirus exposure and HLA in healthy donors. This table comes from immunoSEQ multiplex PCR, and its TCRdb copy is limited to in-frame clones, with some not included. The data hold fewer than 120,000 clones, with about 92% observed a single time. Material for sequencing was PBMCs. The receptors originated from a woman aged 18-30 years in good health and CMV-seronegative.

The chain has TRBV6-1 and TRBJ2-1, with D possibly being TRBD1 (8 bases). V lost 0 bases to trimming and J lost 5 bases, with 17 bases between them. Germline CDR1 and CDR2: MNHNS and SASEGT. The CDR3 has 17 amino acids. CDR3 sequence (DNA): TGTGCCAGCAGTGAAGCCTTGCACAGGGGGGGTAACAATGAGCAGTTCTTC. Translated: CASSEALHRGGNNEQFF.

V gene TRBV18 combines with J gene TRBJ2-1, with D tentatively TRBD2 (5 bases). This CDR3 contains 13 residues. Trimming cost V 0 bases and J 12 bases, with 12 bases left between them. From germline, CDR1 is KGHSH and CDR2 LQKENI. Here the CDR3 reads CASSPPTLGPQFF. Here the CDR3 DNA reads TGTGCCAGCTCACCACCTACACTAGGGCCGCAGTTCTTC.

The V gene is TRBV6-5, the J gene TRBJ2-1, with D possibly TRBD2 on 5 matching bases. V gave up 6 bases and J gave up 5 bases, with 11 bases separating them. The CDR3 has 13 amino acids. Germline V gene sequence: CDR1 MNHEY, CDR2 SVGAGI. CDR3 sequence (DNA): TGTGCCAGCAGCTCCGGGATCAACAATGAGCAGTTCTTC. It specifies CASSSGINNEQFF.

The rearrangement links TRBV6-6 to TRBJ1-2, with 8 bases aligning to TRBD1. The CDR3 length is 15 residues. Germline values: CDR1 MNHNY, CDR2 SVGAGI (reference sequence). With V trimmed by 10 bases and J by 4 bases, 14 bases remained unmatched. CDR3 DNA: TGTGCCACTCGAGGGCGACAGGGGCAGGGCTATGGCTACACCTTC. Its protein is CATRGRQGQGYGYTF.